Sequencing of this T cell receptor (beta chain) was carried out in a study of blood T cell repertoires in COVID-19. At the level of the study: Specimens from acute and convalescent COVID-19 originated in the United States, Italy and Spain.

In the original analysis: Reference gene primer amplification gave nucleated cell count estimates. The assay was immunoSEQ multiplex PCR, and TCRdb's table has in-frame clones only and misses some. V and J calls and clone size are those listed in that table; D and trimming were worked out from the DNA. This table holds around 200,000 clones, approximately 90% found once. Germline V gives CDR1 LNHDA, CDR2 SQIVND (reference sequence). V lost 9 bases and J lost 7; bases outside the gene matches: 11. This CDR3 has 14 amino acids. The chain links TRBV19 to TRBJ1-4; TRBD1 agrees at 7 bases. This TCR was sampled from a man between 60 and 75 years old who had recovered from COVID-19. Sequencing was carried out using peripheral blood. CDR3 sequence: CASNSPGQREKLFF. CDR3 sequence (DNA): TGTGCCAGCAACTCTCCGGGACAGCGTGAAAAACTGTTTTTT.